This T cell receptor beta chain stems from a study of blood T cells in healthy people across ages. Healthy Caucasian individuals from Russia aged 6 to 90 served as donors. Per-sample yields of isolated PBMCs were at least 7 million. The length of the CDR3 is 15 residues. V was clipped by 3 bases and J by 1 base, with 12 bases between them. Combining a sample-barcoded 5' primer with a J-beta primer mix, a second PCR ran for 7 to 11 cycles. TCRdb reprocessed the 5' RACE reads with MiXCR, giving one entry per CDR3 protein. The sample includes 800,000 to 1,000,000 distinct CDR3 sequences, roughly 52% of them seen just once. Study findings and constraints: Reliance upon unsorted PBMCs precluded definitive naive versus antigen-experienced comparison.

There are a few counts of this clonotype. What it binds is unknown. Material for sequencing was blood. This chain uses TRBV12-3 or TRBV12-4 with TRBJ1-1; TRBD1 is a possible D gene (5 bases). This TCR derives from a man younger than 45 in good health. In DNA, the CDR3 is TGTGCCAGCAGTTTCACCCCCACAGGGAACACTGAAGCTTTCTTT. Its translation is CASSFTPTGNTEAFF.